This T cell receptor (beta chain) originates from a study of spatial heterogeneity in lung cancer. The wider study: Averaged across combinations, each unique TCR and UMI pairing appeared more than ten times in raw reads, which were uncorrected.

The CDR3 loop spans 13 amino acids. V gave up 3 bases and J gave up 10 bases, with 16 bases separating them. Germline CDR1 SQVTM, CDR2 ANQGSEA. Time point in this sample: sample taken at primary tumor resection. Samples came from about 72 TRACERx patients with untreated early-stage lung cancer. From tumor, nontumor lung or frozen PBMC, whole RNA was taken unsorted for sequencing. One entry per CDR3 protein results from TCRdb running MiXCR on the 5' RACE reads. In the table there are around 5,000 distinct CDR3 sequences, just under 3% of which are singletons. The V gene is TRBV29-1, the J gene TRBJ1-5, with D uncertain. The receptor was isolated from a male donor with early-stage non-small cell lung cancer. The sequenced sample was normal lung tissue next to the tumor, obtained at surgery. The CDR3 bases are TGCAGCGTTGAGACGCCAGGAGCTGGCCCCCAGCATTTT. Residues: CSVETPGAGPQHF.